Listed below are T cell receptor beta chains from one sample, sequenced in a study of blood T cell repertoires in COVID-19. Clones were read by immunoSEQ multiplex PCR, and TCRdb kept only the in-frame ones, dropping some. The sample lists 200,000 to 300,000 clones; 80% to 90% were seen once. Sequenced: PBMCs or T cells enriched from blood (not recorded which). These receptors all stem from a middle-aged woman who had been exposed to COVID-19. CDR3s include the opening cysteine and the closing phenylalanine or tryptophan. The D gene is left open where the match is weak. Not all rows give a size; the values are once, few, many and, for expanded clones, a class.

v_call	d_call	clone_size	j_call	cdr3_nt	cdr3_aa
TRBV12-3/TRBV12-4	.	.	TRBJ2-7	TGTGCCAGCAATCCAAGGGGAACCTACGAGCAGTACTTC	CASNPRGTYEQYF
TRBV5-1	TRBD1	few	TRBJ2-1	TGCGCCAGCAGCCCGGGACAGCGCTACAATGAGCAGTTCTTC	CASSPGQRYNEQFF
TRBV5-1	TRBD1	.	TRBJ1-3	TGCGCCAGCAGCTTGGAACAGGGGATACTCTCTGGAAACACCATATATTTT	CASSLEQGILSGNTIYF
TRBV19	.	.	TRBJ1-2	TGTGCCAGTAGTAGGACAGTAGCTAACTATGGCTACACCTTC	CASSRTVANYGYTF
TRBV6-5	TRBD1	.	TRBJ1-6	TGTGCCAGCAGTACCCTGGACAGGGAAAATTCACCCCTCCACTTT	CASSTLDRENSPLHF
TRBV30	TRBD1	.	TRBJ1-1	TGTGCCTGGCAGACCGGGACAGGGTCTAACACTGAAGCTTTCTTT	CAWQTGTGSNTEAFF
TRBV9	TRBD1	.	TRBJ2-1	TGTGCCAGCAGCCAAGACAGGGGCTCCTACAATGAGCAGTTCTTC	CASSQDRGSYNEQFF
TRBV19	.	.	TRBJ2-2	TGTGCCAGTAGTATTCGCAGGGATGGCGATTGGGACACCGGGGAGCTGTTTTTT	CASSIRRDGDWDTGELFF
TRBV5-4	TRBD1	.	TRBJ1-2	TGTGCCAGCAGCTTCGGTACAGGGGGCGGAAATGGCTACACCTTC	CASSFGTGGGNGYTF
TRBV9	TRBD1	.	TRBJ1-2	TGTGCCAGCAGCGTAGCCAGGGGGCGAATCGGAGCTAACTATGGCTACACCTTC	CASSVARGRIGANYGYTF
TRBV25-1	.	.	TRBJ2-5	TGTGCCAGCAGTGAATATGGGGCAGGGGAGAGAGAGACCCAGTACTTC	CASSEYGAGERETQYF